This T cell receptor beta chain originates from a study of blood T cell repertoires in COVID-19. Study overall: PBMCs, B-cell-depleted T cells, or T cells were the source of the cDNA or gDNA that made up the material.

The V gene's germline CDR1 is SGHDT and CDR2 YYEEEE. Trimming took 5 bases from V and 6 from J; bases not matched to a gene: 9. The CDR3 loop spans 15 amino acids. Per the original methods: Estimated nucleated cell counts came from reference gene primer amplification. Assay used: immunoSEQ multiplex PCR; TCRdb lists only in-frame clones, some missing. The V and J calls and clone size come from that table; D and trimming were worked out from the DNA. The profile shows 120,000 to 150,000 clones, approximately 88% of them singletons. The receptor's source is a woman in her fifties or sixties with acute or convalescent COVID-19. This chain uses TRBV5-6 with TRBJ2-7; the match to TRBD2 covers 12 bases. Source material: peripheral blood. The CDR3 here is CASSSAGLAGSEQYF. The CDR3 nucleotides read TGTGCCAGCAGTTCGGCGGGACTAGCGGGCTCCGAGCAGTACTTC.